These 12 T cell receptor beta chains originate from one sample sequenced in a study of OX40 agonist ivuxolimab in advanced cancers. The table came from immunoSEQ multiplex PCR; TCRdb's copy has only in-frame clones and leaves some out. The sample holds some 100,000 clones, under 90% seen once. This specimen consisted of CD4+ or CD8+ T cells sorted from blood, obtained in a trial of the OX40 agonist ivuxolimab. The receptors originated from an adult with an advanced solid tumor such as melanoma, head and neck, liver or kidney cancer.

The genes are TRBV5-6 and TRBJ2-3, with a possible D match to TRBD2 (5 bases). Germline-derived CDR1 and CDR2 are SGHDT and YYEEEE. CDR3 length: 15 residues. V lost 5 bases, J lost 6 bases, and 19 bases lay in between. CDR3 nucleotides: TGTGCCAGCAGTCTGCGGGCAGTGACCCTGGATACGCAGTATTTT. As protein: CASSLRAVTLDTQYF. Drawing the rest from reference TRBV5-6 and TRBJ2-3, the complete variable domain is DAGVTQSPTHLIKTRGQQVTLRCSPKSGHDTVSWYQQALGQGPQFIFQYYEEEERQRGNFPDRFSGHQFPNYSSELNVNALLLGDSALYLCASSLRAVTLDTQYFGPGTRLTVL.

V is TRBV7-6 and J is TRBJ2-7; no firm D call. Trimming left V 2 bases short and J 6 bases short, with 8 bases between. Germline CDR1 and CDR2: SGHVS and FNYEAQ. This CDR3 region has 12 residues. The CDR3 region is CASSLYRSEQYF. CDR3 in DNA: TGTGCCAGCAGCTTATACAGATCCGAGCAGTACTTC.

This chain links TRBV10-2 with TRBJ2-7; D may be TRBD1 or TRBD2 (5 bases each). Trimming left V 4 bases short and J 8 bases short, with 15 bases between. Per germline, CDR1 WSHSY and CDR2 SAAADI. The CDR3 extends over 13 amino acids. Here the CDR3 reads CASSAGTMGKQYV. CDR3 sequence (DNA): TGCGCCAGCAGTGCGGGGACGATGGGGAAGCAGTACGTC.

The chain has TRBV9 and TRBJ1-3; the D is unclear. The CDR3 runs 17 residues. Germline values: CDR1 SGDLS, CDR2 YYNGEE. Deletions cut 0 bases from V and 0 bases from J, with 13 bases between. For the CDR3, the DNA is TGTGCCAGCAGCGTAGATCCCTCGGCGAGCTCTGGAAACACCATATATTTT. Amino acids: CASSVDPSASSGNTIYF.

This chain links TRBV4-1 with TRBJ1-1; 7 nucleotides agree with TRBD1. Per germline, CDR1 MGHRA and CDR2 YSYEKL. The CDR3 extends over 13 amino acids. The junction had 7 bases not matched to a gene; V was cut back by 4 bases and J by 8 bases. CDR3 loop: CASSPQGNQEAFF. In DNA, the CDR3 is TGCGCCAGCAGCCCACAGGGGAATCAAGAAGCTTTCTTT.

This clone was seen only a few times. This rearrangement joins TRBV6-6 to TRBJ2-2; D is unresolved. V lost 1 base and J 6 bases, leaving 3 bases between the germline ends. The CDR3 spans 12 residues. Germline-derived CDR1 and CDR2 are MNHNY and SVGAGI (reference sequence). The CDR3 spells CASSYYAGELFF. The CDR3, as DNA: TGTGCCAGCAGTTACTATGCCGGGGAGCTGTTTTTT.

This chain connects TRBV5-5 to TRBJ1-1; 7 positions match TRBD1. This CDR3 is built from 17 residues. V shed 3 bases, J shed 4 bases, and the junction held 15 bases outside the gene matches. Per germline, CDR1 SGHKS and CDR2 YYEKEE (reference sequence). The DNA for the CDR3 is TGTGCCAGCAGCTCGACCGGGACAGAAGTCAGGACCACTGAAGCTTTCTTT. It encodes CASSSTGTEVRTTEAFF.

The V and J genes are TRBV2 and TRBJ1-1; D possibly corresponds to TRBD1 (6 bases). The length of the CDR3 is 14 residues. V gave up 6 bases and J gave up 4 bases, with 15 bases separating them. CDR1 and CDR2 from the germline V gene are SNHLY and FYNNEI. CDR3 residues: CASSVRGQSTEAFF. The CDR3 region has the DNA TGTGCCAGCAGCGTGAGAGGACAGAGCACTGAAGCTTTCTTT.

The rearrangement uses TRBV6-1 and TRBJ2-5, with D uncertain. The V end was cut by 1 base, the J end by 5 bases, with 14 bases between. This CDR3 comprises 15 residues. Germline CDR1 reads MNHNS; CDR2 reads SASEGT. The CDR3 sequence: CASSEVGIRAETQYF. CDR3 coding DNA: TGTGCCAGCAGTGAAGTCGGTATCCGGGCCGAGACCCAGTACTTC.

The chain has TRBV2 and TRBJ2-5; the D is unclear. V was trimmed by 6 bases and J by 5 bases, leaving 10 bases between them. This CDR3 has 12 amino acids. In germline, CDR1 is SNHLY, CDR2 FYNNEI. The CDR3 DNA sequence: TGTGCCAGCAGCCCCGTCCGCGAGACCCAGTACTTC. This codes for CASSPVRETQYF.

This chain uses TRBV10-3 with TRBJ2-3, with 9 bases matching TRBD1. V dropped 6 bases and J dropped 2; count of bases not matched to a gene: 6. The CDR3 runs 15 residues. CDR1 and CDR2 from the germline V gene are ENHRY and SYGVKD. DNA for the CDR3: TGTGCCATCAGCCCCGGGACAGGGTACACAGATACGCAGTATTTT. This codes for CAISPGTGYTDTQYF.

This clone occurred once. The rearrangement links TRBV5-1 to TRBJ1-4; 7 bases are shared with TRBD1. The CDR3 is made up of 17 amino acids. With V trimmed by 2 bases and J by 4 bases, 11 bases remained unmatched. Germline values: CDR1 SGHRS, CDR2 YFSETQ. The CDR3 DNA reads TGCGCCAGCAGCTTAGCCGGACAGGCCTGGGGTAATGAAAAACTGTTTTTT. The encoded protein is CASSLAGQAWGNEKLFF.